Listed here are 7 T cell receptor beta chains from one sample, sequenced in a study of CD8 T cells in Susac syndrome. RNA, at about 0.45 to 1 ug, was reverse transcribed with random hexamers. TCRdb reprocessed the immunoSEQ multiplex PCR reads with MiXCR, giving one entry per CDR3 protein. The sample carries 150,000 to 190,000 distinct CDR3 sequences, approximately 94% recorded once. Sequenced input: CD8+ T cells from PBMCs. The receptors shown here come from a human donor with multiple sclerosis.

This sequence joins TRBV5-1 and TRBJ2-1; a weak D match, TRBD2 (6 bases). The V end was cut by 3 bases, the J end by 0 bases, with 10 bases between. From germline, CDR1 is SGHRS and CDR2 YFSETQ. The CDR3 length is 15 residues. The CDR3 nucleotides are TGCGCCAGCAGCTGGGGGGAGAGCTCCTACAATGAGCAGTTCTTC. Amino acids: CASSWGESSYNEQFF.

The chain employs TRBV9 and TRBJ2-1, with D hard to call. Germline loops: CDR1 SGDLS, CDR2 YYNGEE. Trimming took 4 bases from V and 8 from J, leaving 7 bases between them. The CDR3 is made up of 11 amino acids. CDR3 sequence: CASSLTHEQFF. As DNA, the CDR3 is TGTGCCAGCAGCCTGACTCATGAGCAGTTCTTC.

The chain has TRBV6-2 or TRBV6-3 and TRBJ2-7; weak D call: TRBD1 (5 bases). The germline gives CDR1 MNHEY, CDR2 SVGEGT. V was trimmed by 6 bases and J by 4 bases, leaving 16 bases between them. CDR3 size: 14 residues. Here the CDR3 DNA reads TGTGCCAGCAGCTTCGACAGACGCCTTTACGAGCAGTACTTC. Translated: CASSFDRRLYEQYF.

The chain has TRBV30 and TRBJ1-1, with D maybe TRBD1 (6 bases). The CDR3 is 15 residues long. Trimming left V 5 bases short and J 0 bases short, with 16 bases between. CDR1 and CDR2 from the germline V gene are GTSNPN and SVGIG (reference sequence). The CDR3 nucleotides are TGTGCCTGGGAGTTAGGGGGGGTAATGAACACTGAAGCTTTCTTT. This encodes CAWELGGVMNTEAFF.

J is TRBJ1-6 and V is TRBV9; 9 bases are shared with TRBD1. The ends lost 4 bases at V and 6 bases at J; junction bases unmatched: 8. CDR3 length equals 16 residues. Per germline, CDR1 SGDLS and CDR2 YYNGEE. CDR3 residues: CASSPRQGGRNSPLHF. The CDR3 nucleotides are TGTGCCAGCAGCCCCCGACAGGGGGGACGTAATTCACCCCTCCACTTT.

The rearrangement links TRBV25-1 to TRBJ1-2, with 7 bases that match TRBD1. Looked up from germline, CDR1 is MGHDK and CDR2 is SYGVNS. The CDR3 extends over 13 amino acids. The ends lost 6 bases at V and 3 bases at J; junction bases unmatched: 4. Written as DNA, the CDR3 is TGTGCCAGCAGACCGGGACAGCACTATGGCTACACCTTC. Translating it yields CASRPGQHYGYTF.

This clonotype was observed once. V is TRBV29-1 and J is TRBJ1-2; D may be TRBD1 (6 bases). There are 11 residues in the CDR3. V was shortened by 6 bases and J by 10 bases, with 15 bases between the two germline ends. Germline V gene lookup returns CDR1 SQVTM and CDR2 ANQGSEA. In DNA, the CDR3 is TGCAGCGTCGAGTGGAAGGGACACTACACCTTC. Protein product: CSVEWKGHYTF.